Reported below is one T cell receptor (beta chain). The antigen it binds to is not known. Base qualities were left out, and no much larger clone turns up one base away. The time point label of this sample denotes: baseline before first vaccination. The vaccinee samples were drawn from two UK trials, COV001 and COV002, one of which was a single-blind randomized controlled phase 2/3 trial testing AZD1222 (ChAdOx1 nCoV-19) in healthy adults. For TCRbeta chain sequencing, PBMC samples were collected from trial participants at day 0 and at day 28 after the second dose. Trimming removed 6 bases from V and 0 bases from J, leaving 9 bases between the germline ends. According to the germline V gene, CDR1 reads SNHLY and CDR2 reads FYNNEI. Spanning cysteine to phenylalanine, the CDR3 consists of 14 amino acids. Here the CDR3 DNA is all that survives: 42 bases in frame from base 1. This sample is drawn from a study of T cell responses to AZD1222 COVID-19 vaccine (dated by TCRdb to the early 2020s). Looking at the study overall: AZD1222 recipients with second doses at about 4 weeks or about 12 weeks were pooled, because spike-specific TCR depth and breadth did not differ between schedules. TCR sequencing was performed for approximately 240 trial participants, of whom around 210 were given two doses of AZD1222 and approximately 25 were given two doses of MenACWY control vaccine. Trial participants were enrolled into age subgroups of 18-55, 56-69 and 70-plus years, which contained roughly 140, 27 and 60 TCR-sequenced participants, respectively.

The investigation overall reported the following: Because no day 14 peak-response samples were available, the repertoires could be characterized only after the peak T cell response. Conclusions about previously exposed vaccinees are limited, since just a handful of AZD1222 recipients were seropositive for SARS-CoV-2 at baseline. A significant rise in spike-specific TCR breadth and depth was observed after two AZD1222 doses relative to day 0 and relative to MenACWY recipients. Participants were mostly white British and included more females than males, and it was suggested by the authors that clonal diversity may have been underestimated. Reportedly, close to half of the unique spike-specific TCRs recognized epitopes lying outside the regions that are mutated in the B.1.351 and B.1.1.7 variants. The 56-69-year group was small, and its depth increase did not reach significance, likely because of low power. The vaccine-associated CD4 TCRs covered the entire spike protein, and the dominant responses fell in regions 160-218 and 743-854.

The CDR3 regions of human TCRbeta chains were analyzed by immunosequencing. Concerning the study's data processing: Repertoire TCRs were checked for matches against a reference library of SARS-CoV-2-specific TCRs that had been generated using the MIRA antigen-specificity platform. Breadth was defined as the fraction of unique TCRs that were SARS-CoV-2-associated, and depth was defined as the fraction of total T cells that were SARS-CoV-2-associated. Each spike-specific TCR was assigned to its reactive spike region and to a CD4 or CD8 class using the MIRA data. Log10-transformed breadth and depth values were compared by one-way ANOVA with Sidak's multiple comparisons tests. Held by TCRdb, this immuneACCESS table contains in-frame sequences only and omits some clones. Under half of the omission traces to an unresolved V gene where checked; the cause of the rest is unknown. V, J and clone size were drawn from that table, and D and trimming were deduced from the DNA. The table for this sample lists 100,000 or so clones; more than 75% of them were counted only once. Around 12% of the sample comes from the top ten.

The sample was peripheral blood, taken on day 0 of AZD1222 vaccination. This clonotype was sampled from an adult in good health. Here the chain combines TRBV2 and TRBJ2-1, with the D gene call left open. CDR3 protein: CASSPYGSYNEQFF. The nucleotide sequence reads as follows: TGTGCCAGCAGCCCCTACGGCTCCTACAATGAGCAGTTCTTC.